The rows below give T cell receptor beta chains drawn from one sample of a study of CD8 T cells in Susac syndrome. MiXCR, run by TCRdb on the immunoSEQ multiplex PCR reads, gives a single entry per CDR3 protein. The sample lists about 2,300 distinct CDR3 sequences; 70% were seen once. Sequenced: CD8+ TEMRA cells from PBMCs. Every receptor here comes from a human donor with Susac syndrome. Each CDR3 is given with its conserved first and last residue. The D gene is left open where the match is weak. Clone size is not always given. Where it is, it says once, few, many or a class for expanded clones.

cdr3_length,j_call,d_call,clone_size,v_call,cdr3_nt,cdr3_aa
15,TRBJ1-2,.,.,TRBV11-2,TGTGCCAGCAGCTTAGATACACCTCCCAACTATGGCTACACCTTC,CASSLDTPPNYGYTF
13,TRBJ1-1,.,.,TRBV7-3,TGTGCCAGCAGCGGGCACAGCGGGACTGAAGCTTTCTTT,CASSGHSGTEAFF
15,TRBJ2-1,TRBD2,.,TRBV7-9,TGTGCCAGCAGCCCTCGGACTAGCGGGTGGAATGAGCAGTTCTTC,CASSPRTSGWNEQFF
14,TRBJ1-5,.,.,TRBV12-3/TRBV12-4,TGTGCCAGCAGTTTTAACGGGGCCAATCAGCCCCAGCATTTT,CASSFNGANQPQHF
13,TRBJ1-1,.,.,TRBV13,TGTGCCAGCAGACCAGAGAACAACCATGAAGCTTTCTTT,CASRPENNHEAFF
14,TRBJ2-2,.,.,TRBV6-6,TGTGCCAGCAGTTACATCGGGGATACCGGGGAGCTGTTTTTT,CASSYIGDTGELFF
17,TRBJ2-2,TRBD2,.,TRBV11-2,TGTGCCAGCAGCCTTCGATGGCGGACTAGCGGCACCGGGGAGCTGTTTTTT,CASSLRWRTSGTGELFF
15,TRBJ2-3,TRBD2,.,TRBV7-9,TGTGCCAGCAGCTATAGCGGGGGGCCGTCAGATACGCAGTATTTT,CASSYSGGPSDTQYF
13,TRBJ2-5,.,.,TRBV5-1,TGCGCCAGCAGCTTTGACAGCGAGGAGACCCAGTACTTC,CASSFDSEETQYF
14,TRBJ2-7,TRBD1,.,TRBV7-8,TGTGCCAGCAGGAGGGGACAGGGGGTGTACGAGCAGTACTTC,CASRRGQGVYEQYF
16,TRBJ1-3,.,.,TRBV4-1,TGCGCCAGCTCATACAGGGTCGCGAGGAGCGGAAACACCATATATTTT,CASSYRVARSGNTIYF
19,TRBJ1-2,.,once,TRBV30,TGTGCCTGGAGTGTACGGCTAGGGGCGGCTTTTGGAATGGACTATGGCTACACCTTC,CAWSVRLGAAFGMDYGYTF
14,TRBJ1-4,.,.,TRBV6-5,TGTGCCAGCAGTTACACCCCGGCGGGGGAAAAACTGTTTTTT,CASSYTPAGEKLFF
12,TRBJ2-7,.,.,TRBV7-8,TGTGCCAGCAGCCCACATCTTTCCGAGCAGTACTTC,CASSPHLSEQYF
15,TRBJ2-3,TRBD1,.,TRBV20-1,TGCAGTGCTAGAGGGGGGGACAGGGACACAGATACGCAGTATTTT,CSARGGDRDTDTQYF
13,TRBJ2-1,.,.,TRBV30,TGTGCCTGGGTCGGAGACTCCTACAATGAGCAGTTCTTC,CAWVGDSYNEQFF
14,TRBJ1-5,TRBD1,.,TRBV6-1,TGTGCCAGCAGTGAGCAGGGGGACTTTCAGCCCCAGCATTTT,CASSEQGDFQPQHF
14,TRBJ1-6,TRBD1,.,TRBV19,TGTGCCAGTCAAGGGGGCGCCTATAATTCACCCCTCCACTTT,CASQGGAYNSPLHF
16,TRBJ1-2,.,once,TRBV7-2,TGTGCCAGCAGCTACCCGCCGGACCATTCTATCTATGGCTACACCTTC,CASSYPPDHSIYGYTF
13,TRBJ2-3,.,once,TRBV7-6,TGTGCCAGCAGCTCGACTAGCACAGATACGCAGTATTTT,CASSSTSTDTQYF
14,TRBJ2-7,TRBD1,.,TRBV7-9,TGTGCCAGCAGCTCAGCTGGGACAGGGGGCGAGCAGTACTTC,CASSSAGTGGEQYF
18,TRBJ2-3,TRBD2,.,TRBV7-2,TGTGCCAGCAGCTTACGCGGGGGGGGCCTTTTCCTCACAGATACGCAGTATTTT,CASSLRGGGLFLTDTQYF
13,TRBJ2-7,.,.,TRBV7-9,TGTGCCAGCAGACCCGCGGGACAACACGAGCAGTACTTC,CASRPAGQHEQYF
17,TRBJ1-2,.,.,TRBV7-2,TGTGCCAGCAGCCCCCGGTTCGGAGACGGAAAGACCTATGGCTACACCTTC,CASSPRFGDGKTYGYTF
16,TRBJ2-3,.,large,TRBV19,TGTGCCAGTAGTACCACGGGTGTAATCCTCACAGATACGCAGTATTTT,CASSTTGVILTDTQYF
15,TRBJ2-1,TRBD2,few,TRBV12-3/TRBV12-4,TGTGCCAGCAGTTTCGGAGCGGGGGGGCCGAATGAGCAGTTCTTC,CASSFGAGGPNEQFF
20,TRBJ2-5,.,few,TRBV28,TGTGCCAGCAGTTCCCTGATTCGGACACCATTCCGGGTCGACGAGGGGACCCAGTACTTC,CASSSLIRTPFRVDEGTQYF
15,TRBJ1-1,.,.,TRBV19,TGTGCCAGTAGGAGGGGGAGAGGGAGGAACACTGAAGCTTTCTTT,CASRRGRGRNTEAFF
14,TRBJ1-5,TRBD1,.,TRBV7-9,TGTGCCAGCAGCCGGGACAGTTACAATCAGCCCCAGCATTTT,CASSRDSYNQPQHF
14,TRBJ2-7,TRBD1,.,TRBV6-1,TGTGCCAGCAGTGAAACAGGGGGCTCCTACGAGCAGTACTTC,CASSETGGSYEQYF
15,TRBJ2-1,TRBD2,.,TRBV20-1,TGCAGTGCTAGAGCCAGCGGGGTCTCCTACAATGAGCAGTTCTTC,CSARASGVSYNEQFF
12,TRBJ1-5,.,few,TRBV6-5,TGTGCCAGCAGTTACAAGGGAAACATCCAGCATTTT,CASSYKGNIQHF
14,TRBJ2-5,TRBD1,few,TRBV6-1,TGTGCCAGCAGCCCTGACAGGGACCAAGAGACCCAGTACTTC,CASSPDRDQETQYF
14,TRBJ2-3,TRBD2,.,TRBV28,TGTGCCAGCACCTCCGCGGGGGGCACAGATACGCAGTATTTT,CASTSAGGTDTQYF
16,TRBJ1-3,TRBD1,once,TRBV27,TGTGCCAGCAGTTGGGACAGTGGAATCTCTGGAAACACCATATATTTT,CASSWDSGISGNTIYF
18,TRBJ2-1,TRBD2,.,TRBV7-2,TGTGCCAGCAGCTTATGGTCTCGCGGGGGGCCACTAGTTAATGAGCAGTTCTTC,CASSLWSRGGPLVNEQFF
16,TRBJ2-7,TRBD1,.,TRBV7-2,TGTGCCAGCAGCTTATTCTCCAGGGGGCCCAACTACGAGCAGTACTTC,CASSLFSRGPNYEQYF
15,TRBJ2-7,TRBD1,.,TRBV27,TGTGCCAGCAGTTATACAGGGGGAAGGTCCTACGAGCAGTACTTC,CASSYTGGRSYEQYF
15,TRBJ2-3,TRBD2,.,TRBV13,TGTGCCAGCGCCCGGGAAGGCGGGGGGGTAGATACGCAGTATTTT,CASAREGGGVDTQYF
16,TRBJ2-7,.,.,TRBV25-1,TGTGCCAGCAGTGAATCCGTTCCTAGGGGCGCCTACGAGCAGTACTTC,CASSESVPRGAYEQYF
13,TRBJ1-1,.,.,TRBV6-1,TGTGCCAGCAGAGACGGGGGCGTCACTGAAGCTTTCTTT,CASRDGGVTEAFF
14,TRBJ1-2,.,.,TRBV9,TGTGCCAGCAGCCTGTCGACAGAGGGGTATGGCTACACCTTC,CASSLSTEGYGYTF
19,TRBJ2-1,TRBD1,.,TRBV20-1,TGCAGTGCTAGAGATCCCCACCCCCGGGACAGGGGATTGCCCAATGAGCAGTTCTTC,CSARDPHPRDRGLPNEQFF
15,TRBJ1-6,.,.,TRBV28,TGTGCCAGCAGGGACGTTACAGGGTCGGGTTCACCCCTCCACTTT,CASRDVTGSGSPLHF
14,TRBJ1-1,.,.,TRBV7-8,TGTGCCAGCAGCCCCGGCACCCCGGACACTGAAGTTTTCTTT,CASSPGTPDTEVFF
13,TRBJ1-5,.,.,TRBV12-3/TRBV12-4,TGTGCCAGCAGTTTCTACTTTATGGAGCCCCAGCATTTT,CASSFYFMEPQHF
16,TRBJ1-2,TRBD1,.,TRBV28,TGTGCCAGCAGTTTGGGACAGGCTACAGCGAACTATGGCTACACCTTC,CASSLGQATANYGYTF
14,TRBJ2-3,.,.,TRBV30,TGTGCCTGGAGTATCCCAACTACAGAAGATACGCAGTATTTT,CAWSIPTTEDTQYF
13,TRBJ1-3,.,.,TRBV12-3/TRBV12-4,TGTGCCAGCTGCTTGGGAGCATGGAACACCATATATTTT,CASCLGAWNTIYF
15,TRBJ1-6,.,few,TRBV4-1,TGCGCCAGCAGCCAAGAACAGTCCGGCAATTCACCCCTCCACTTT,CASSQEQSGNSPLHF